This TCR beta chain was observed in a study of blood T cell repertoires in COVID-19 (dated by TCRdb to the early 2020s). About the investigation overall: Samples covering the acute and convalescent phases of COVID-19 were provided by collaborators in the United States, Italy and Spain. Deeply sampled blood TCRbeta repertoires from subjects exposed to, actively infected with, or recovered from COVID-19 were included in the dataset. Where available, HLA class I and class II types were taken from metadata supplied by the sample provider and were not determined by assay-based typing. The repertoires were released in a freely available public database meant as a resource for research on the immune response to SARS-CoV-2. A de-identified subject ID, COVID-19 status, age in years and sex were almost always included in the sample metadata. The material from the prospective study consisted of cDNA or gDNA derived from T cells, B-cell-depleted T cells, or PBMCs. The samples were drawn from two sources: the first 160 participants of the ongoing ImmuneRACE study, and 950 to 1,500 subjects contributed by 6 global collaborators. What the work shows at the level of the full study, not this receptor alone: The amount of clinical and demographic metadata varied by source and participant and was provided uncurated.

Participants in the prospective study were enrolled through a virtual design, were aged roughly 18 to 90 years, and lived in approximately 25 United States geographic areas. In the prospective study, participants were assigned to cohorts based on the clinical history participants reported in a screening survey and a study questionnaire. Recovered participants in ImmuneRACE Cohort 3 were defined as having two consecutive negative NP/OP PCR tests, clearance from a healthcare professional, or resolution of symptoms. In the prospective study, mobile phlebotomists collected whole blood, serum and a nasopharyngeal or oropharyngeal swab from each participant. Participants in the prospective study had the option to provide additional blood draws and questionnaires over a roughly two-month period. Before DNA extraction, prospective study blood samples were shipped either frozen or at room temperature. TCRbeta CDR3 regions were amplified from genomic DNA by means of the immunoSEQ Assay, a bias-controlled multiplex PCR. Per the authors' processing: The number of nucleated cells in each sample was estimated by amplification of reference gene primers within the assay. To quantify the absolute abundance of each unique TCRbeta CDR3 rearrangement, sequence reads were collapsed and filtered. For each sample, productive Simpson clonality was calculated as the square root of Simpson's diversity index over productive rearrangements. Imported from immuneACCESS, the table was reduced by TCRdb to in-frame sequences with V and J called. These copies leave out some clones; in studies compared against another copy, an unresolved V gene accounts for under half, and the cause of the remainder is not known. That table supplies the V and J calls and clone size; D and trimming were determined from the DNA. The sample records roughly 300,000 clones, less than 85% of which are singletons. 2% to 3% of the sample goes to the ten largest clones.

To note about this clone: Its antigen has not been determined. No much larger clone is present one base from it, and per-base qualities are unavailable.

This clonotype was sampled from a woman in her 50s who had recovered from COVID-19. The material sequenced was PBMCs or T cells enriched from blood (not recorded which).

CDR3 reads: CASSLTRTGSFYGYTF. The DNA sequence is given as TGTGCCAGCAGCTTAACCCGGACAGGGAGCTTCTATGGCTACACCTTC. This chain joins TRBV7-9 to TRBJ1-2; TRBD1 matches 8 bases in the middle. Reading from cysteine to phenylalanine, the CDR3 counts 16 amino acids. The CDR3 DNA has 48 bases and is translated from base 1. According to the germline V gene (reference sequence), CDR1 reads SEHNR and CDR2 reads FQNEAQ. V lost 2 bases and J lost 4 bases, and the count of bases not matched to a germline gene is 9.